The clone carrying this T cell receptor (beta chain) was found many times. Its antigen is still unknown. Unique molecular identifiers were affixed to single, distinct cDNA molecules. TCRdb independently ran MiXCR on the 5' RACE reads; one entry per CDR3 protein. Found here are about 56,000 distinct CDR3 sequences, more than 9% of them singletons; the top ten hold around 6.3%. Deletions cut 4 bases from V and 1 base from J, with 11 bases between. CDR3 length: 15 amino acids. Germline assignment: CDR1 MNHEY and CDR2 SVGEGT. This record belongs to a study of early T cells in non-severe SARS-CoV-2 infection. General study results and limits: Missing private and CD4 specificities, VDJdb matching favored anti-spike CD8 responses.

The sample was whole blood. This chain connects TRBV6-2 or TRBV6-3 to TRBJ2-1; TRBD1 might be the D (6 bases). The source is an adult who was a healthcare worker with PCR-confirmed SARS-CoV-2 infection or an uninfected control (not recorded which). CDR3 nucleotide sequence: TGTGCCAGCAGTTCGCTAGGGGGATCCTACAATGAGCAGTTCTTC. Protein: CASSSLGGSYNEQFF.